Sequencing of this T cell receptor beta chain was carried out in a study of blood T cell repertoires in COVID-19. For the study at large: T cells, B-cell-depleted T cells, or PBMCs supplied cDNA or gDNA.

This clone turned up a few times. Germline CDR1 is SNHLY and CDR2 is FYNNEI. The CDR3 loop spans 20 amino acids. V shed 3 bases and J 3 bases; nucleotides not matched to a gene: 11. In the source study's methods: By means of reference gene primer amplification, nucleated cell counts were estimated. Using immunoSEQ multiplex PCR, the repertoire was profiled, and TCRdb retains in-frame clones only, with some absent. V, J and clone size are those of that table, while D and trimming were read from the DNA. This repertoire shows 87,000 or so clones, around 87% found once; its top ten account for roughly 7.1%.

The sample was peripheral blood. The chain uses TRBV2 and TRBJ2-1; 16 nucleotides line up with TRBD2. The TCR sequence derives from a human donor with acute or convalescent COVID-19. The donor label of this sample is uncertain. CDR3 DNA sequence: TGTGCCAGCAGTGATCCCGCGGGACTAGCGGGGGGGCATTTCTACAATGAGCAGTTCTTC. The encoded protein is CASSDPAGLAGGHFYNEQFF.